The next 24 T cell receptor beta chains were all read from a single sample in a study of vaccination and CD4 T cells after COVID-19. Indicated treatment: roughly ten-day PBMC culture with coronavirus spike peptide pools or control peptides (ViraFEST assay). The Oncomine TCR Beta short-read assay sequenced DNA from cultured CD4+ T cells. TCRdb re-analysed the PCR reads in MiXCR, keeping a single row per CDR3 protein. This repertoire shows thousands of distinct CDR3 sequences, around 64% found once; its top ten account for approximately 40%. Their specific antigens are unknown. The source material was CD4+ T cells from blood, cultured in vitro. The source of these receptors is a human donor who had recovered from COVID-19.

This chain uses TRBV28 with TRBJ2-5; no definite D call. Germline V gene data show CDR1 as MDHEN and CDR2 as SYDVKM. Trimming pared 5 bases from V and 0 bases from J, leaving 10 bases between. The CDR3 is 14 amino acids. The CDR3 protein is CASSPRRNQETQYF. DNA of the CDR3: TGTGCCAGCAGTCCCCGACGGAACCAAGAGACCCAGTACTTC.

This rearrangement joins TRBV20-1 to TRBJ2-2; no clear D. The germline V gene has CDR1 DFQATT and CDR2 SNEGSKA (reference sequence). The V end was cut by 5 bases, the J end by 3 bases, with 10 bases between. The length of the CDR3 is 13 residues. The CDR3 sequence is CSARGFDTGELFF. The CDR3 nucleotides are TGCAGTGCTCGAGGTTTTGACACCGGGGAGCTGTTTTTT.

V gene TRBV27 combines with J gene TRBJ2-1, with D tentatively TRBD2 (6 bases). Trimming pared 6 bases from V and 0 bases from J, leaving 12 bases between. CDR3 size: 15 residues. The germline V gene encodes CDR1 MNHEY and CDR2 SMNVEV (reference sequence). The CDR3: CASRRAGSSYNEQFF. The CDR3 region has the DNA TGTGCCAGCAGGAGGGCGGGGAGCTCCTACAATGAGCAGTTCTTC.

V usage is TRBV5-4 and J usage is TRBJ1-2; TRBD1 matches at 9 bases. The CDR3 length is 15 residues. Losses at the gene ends were 1 base for V and 4 bases for J; bases not matched to a gene: 5. Germline V lookup: CDR1 SGHNT, CDR2 YYREEE (reference sequence). This CDR3 is CASSLTTQGAYGYTF. The CDR3 DNA sequence: TGTGCCAGCAGCTTGACAACACAGGGGGCCTATGGCTACACCTTC.

The genes are TRBV6-1 and TRBJ1-3; D uncertain. Germline assignment: CDR1 MNHNS and CDR2 SASEGT. The CDR3 is 16 residues long. V lost 1 base and J 4 bases, leaving 14 bases between the germline ends. The CDR3 reads CASSEELSGRGNTIYF. CDR3 nucleotides: TGTGCCAGCAGTGAAGAGCTTTCGGGGAGGGGAAACACCATATATTTT.

This clonotype appeared a few times. The chain's CDR3 is CASSRLVAQYF. CDR3 nucleotide sequence: TGTGCCAGCAGTCGACTGGTTGCCCAGTACTTC. The rearrangement links TRBV6-1 to TRBJ2-5; no reliable D call. Germline assignment: CDR1 MNHNS and CDR2 SASEGT. The germline V and J ends were trimmed by 5 bases and 9 bases, with 10 bases remaining between them. The CDR3 extends over 11 amino acids.

This clonotype was picked up a small number of times. The chain carries TRBV29-1 and TRBJ2-1, with a possible D match to TRBD2 (5 bases). V was trimmed by 7 bases and J by 8 bases, leaving 18 bases between them. This CDR3 region has 13 residues. CDR1 and CDR2 from the germline V gene are SQVTM and ANQGSEA. The CDR3 reads CSAGSSLGYEQFF. DNA for the CDR3: TGCAGCGCGGGATCTAGCCTTGGATATGAGCAGTTCTTC.

This clonotype counts as large (0.1 to 1%). This chain joins TRBV7-9 and TRBJ1-2; D remains ambiguous. Trimming removed 5 bases from V and 6 bases from J, with 13 bases in between. CDR3 size: 13 residues. CDR1 is SEHNR and CDR2 is FQNEAQ in the germline V gene (reference sequence). CDR3 loop: CASSPGRVDGYTF. CDR3 nucleotide sequence: TGTGCCAGCAGCCCCGGGAGGGTTGATGGCTACACCTTC.

This chain joins TRBV20-1 and TRBJ2-3; TRBD1 matches 9 bases. The CDR3 is made up of 15 amino acids. Losses at the gene ends were 7 bases for V and 2 bases for J; bases not matched to a gene: 10. The V gene's germline CDR1 is DFQATT and CDR2 SNEGSKA (reference sequence). DNA for the CDR3: TGCAGTGTACACCCGGGACAGGGATACACAGATACGCAGTATTTT. This sequence encodes CSVHPGQGYTDTQYF.

This clonotype was counted between two and nine times. The chain is built from TRBV12-3 or TRBV12-4 and TRBJ1-1, with D perhaps matching TRBD1 (6 bases). The CDR3 spans 14 residues. V gave up 3 bases and J gave up 8 bases, with 16 bases separating them. The CDR3 protein is CASSLSGAEGEAFF. The CDR3 DNA is TGTGCCAGCAGTTTGTCAGGGGCCGAAGGAGAAGCTTTCTTT.

V usage is TRBV6-2 or TRBV6-3 and J usage is TRBJ2-3, with 10 nucleotides matching TRBD2. The ends lost 1 base at V and 8 bases at J; junction bases unmatched: 12. The CDR3 has 17 amino acids. Per the germline V gene, CDR1 is MNHEY and CDR2 is SVGEGT. In nucleotides, the CDR3 is TGTGCCAGCAGTTACTGGGCTAGCGGGGGCCCACGTATTACGCAGTATTTT. It is translated as CASSYWASGGPRITQYF.

The chain is built from TRBV19 and TRBJ1-2, with 7 positions matching TRBD1. Germline CDR1 reads LNHDA; CDR2 reads SQIVND (reference sequence). CDR3 length equals 13 residues. V lost 0 bases and J lost 7; bases outside the gene matches: 2. The CDR3 loop reads CASSIDNRGGYTF. CDR3 sequence (DNA): TGTGCCAGTAGTATAGATAACAGGGGTGGCTACACCTTC.

The chain joins TRBV7-6 to TRBJ1-5, with D maybe TRBD1 (5 bases). Trimming removed 5 bases from V and 6 bases from J, with 11 bases in between. Germline V lookup: CDR1 SGHVS, CDR2 FNYEAQ. The CDR3 runs 13 residues. Here the CDR3 DNA reads TGTGCCAGCAGCAAGACAGAAACTCAGCCCCAGCATTTT. It specifies CASSKTETQPQHF. The whole variable domain, remainder taken from reference TRBV7-6 and TRBJ1-5, is GAGVSQSPRYKVTKRGQDVALRCDPISGHVSLYWYRQALGQGPEFLTYFNYEAQQDKSGLPNDRFSAERPEGSISTLTIQRTEQRDSAMYRCASSKTETQPQHFGDGTRLSIL.

A few counts support this clonotype. The chain couples TRBV27 to TRBJ1-1; 7 bases match TRBD1. From germline, CDR1 is MNHEY and CDR2 SMNVEV (reference sequence). V shed 6 bases, J shed 2 bases, and the junction held 6 bases outside the gene matches. This CDR3 region has 14 residues. The CDR3 loop reads CASRLGQRNTEAFF. The CDR3 nucleotides are TGTGCCAGCAGGTTGGGACAGAGAAACACTGAAGCTTTCTTT.

J is TRBJ1-3 and V is TRBV18, with 7 bases lining up with TRBD1. Germline CDR1 reads KGHSH; CDR2 reads LQKENI. CDR3 length equals 14 residues. V gave up 6 bases and J gave up 1 base; unmatched junction bases: 3. For the CDR3, the DNA is TGTGCCAGCTCCCAGGGACAGTCTGGAAACACCATATATTTT. This translates into CASSQGQSGNTIYF.

The CDR3 nucleotides read TGTGCCAGCAGCAAGGCTGTTTCCTGGCTAGCGGGGGAAGAAGATACGCAGTATTTT. Amino acids: CASSKAVSWLAGEEDTQYF. The genes are TRBV21-1 and TRBJ2-3; the tabulated D call, TRBD2, remains unverified against the DNA. TRBV21-1 counts as a pseudogene. The CDR3 consists of 19 residues.

This clonotype showed up just once. V and J are TRBV6-5 and TRBJ2-1, with 13 bases lining up with TRBD2. CDR3 length equals 18 residues. V trimming: 4 bases; J trimming: 8 bases; junction bases outside the gene matches: 14. Germline V gene lookup returns CDR1 MNHEY and CDR2 SVGAGI. In DNA, the CDR3 is TGTGCCAGCAGTTCGTCCCCGCCGGGACTAGCGGGAAGGGATGAGCAGTTCTTC. The encoded protein is CASSSSPPGLAGRDEQFF.

The CDR3 sequence is CASSLEGRANEQFF. CDR3 in DNA: TGTGCCAGCAGCTTAGAGGGCAGGGCTAATGAGCAGTTCTTC. The chain combines TRBV7-9 with TRBJ2-1, with a tentative D call TRBD1 (5 bases). The CDR3 has 14 residues. Germline assignment: CDR1 SEHNR and CDR2 FQNEAQ (reference sequence). Trimming removed 1 base from V and 7 bases from J, with 11 bases in between.

This clonotype showed up just once. The V and J genes are TRBV10-3 and TRBJ1-5; possible D gene TRBD1, 5 bases. Trimming removed 7 bases from V and 6 bases from J, with 13 bases in between. CDR3 length equals 13 residues. Germline V CDR1 and CDR2: ENHRY, SYGVKD. The chain's CDR3 is CAITPRVGQPQHF. The CDR3 bases are TGTGCCATCACCCCCAGGGTTGGTCAGCCCCAGCATTTT.

V gene TRBV2 combines with J gene TRBJ1-1; TRBD1 matches at 9 bases. The CDR3 loop spans 16 amino acids. Trimming cost V 6 bases and J 2 bases; bases outside gene matches: 10. Germline V gives CDR1 SNHLY, CDR2 FYNNEI. The CDR3 spells CASRFADRGPNTEAFF. The CDR3 nucleotides read TGTGCCAGCAGGTTCGCGGACAGGGGACCAAACACTGAAGCTTTCTTT.

The sample holds one count of this clonotype. The chain joins TRBV6-1 to TRBJ1-2; D possibly corresponds to TRBD1 (5 bases). V lost 9 bases and J lost 8, with 22 bases in between. Germline V gene lookup returns CDR1 MNHNS and CDR2 SASEGT. This CDR3 is 14 amino acids long. The CDR3 sequence is CASGAHTARVGYTF. CDR3 bases: TGTGCCAGTGGGGCCCATACAGCCCGCGTCGGCTACACCTTC.

V gene TRBV19 combines with J gene TRBJ2-5, with a possible D match to TRBD2 (5 bases). V was pared by 5 bases and J by 5 bases, with 15 bases between. The germline CDR1 and CDR2 sequences are LNHDA and SQIVND (reference sequence). The CDR3 loop spans 14 amino acids. The chain's CDR3 is CASSAFLARETQYF. CDR3 nucleotide sequence: TGTGCCAGTAGTGCCTTCCTAGCACGGGAGACCCAGTACTTC.

This clonotype was recorded a few times. A read error may produce the germline difference seen at one junction end. V gene TRBV27 combines with J gene TRBJ1-2, with 7 bases aligning to TRBD1. Germline CDR1 MNHEY, CDR2 SMNVEV (reference sequence). The CDR3 runs to 9 residues. In DNA form, the CDR3 reads TGTGCCAGAAGAAGACAGGGCGCCTTC. It specifies CARRRQGAF.

The chain joins TRBV29-1 to TRBJ1-2; 8 bases are a match to TRBD1. The CDR3 consists of 11 residues. Trimming at V came to 7 bases and at J to 4 bases, leaving 2 bases not matched to a gene. Per the germline V gene, CDR1 is SQVTM and CDR2 is ANQGSEA. The CDR3 DNA reads as TGCAGCGCAGGGGGCACCTATGGCTACACCTTC. Its translation is CSAGGTYGYTF. Looking up the rest from reference TRBV29-1 and TRBJ1-2 gives the full variable domain: SAVISQKPSRDICQRGTSLTIQCQVDSQVTMMFWYRQQPGQSLTLIATANQGSEATYESGFVIDKFPISRPNLTFSTLTVSNMSPEDSSIYLCSAGGTYGYTFGSGTRLTVV.